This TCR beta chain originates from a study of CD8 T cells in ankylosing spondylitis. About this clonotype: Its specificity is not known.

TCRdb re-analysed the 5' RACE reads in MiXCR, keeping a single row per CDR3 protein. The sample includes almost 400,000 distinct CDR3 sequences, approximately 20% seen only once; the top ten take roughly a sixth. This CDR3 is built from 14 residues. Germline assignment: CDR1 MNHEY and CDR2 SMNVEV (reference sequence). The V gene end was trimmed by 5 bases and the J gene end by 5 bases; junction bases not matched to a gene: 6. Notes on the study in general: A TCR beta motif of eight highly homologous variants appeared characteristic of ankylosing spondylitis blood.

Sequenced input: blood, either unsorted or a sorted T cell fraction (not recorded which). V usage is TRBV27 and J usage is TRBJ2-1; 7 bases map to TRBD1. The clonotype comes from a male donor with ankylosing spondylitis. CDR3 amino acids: CASSPRDSNNEQFF. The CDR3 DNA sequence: TGTGCCAGCAGTCCCCGGGACAGTAACAATGAGCAGTTCTTC.